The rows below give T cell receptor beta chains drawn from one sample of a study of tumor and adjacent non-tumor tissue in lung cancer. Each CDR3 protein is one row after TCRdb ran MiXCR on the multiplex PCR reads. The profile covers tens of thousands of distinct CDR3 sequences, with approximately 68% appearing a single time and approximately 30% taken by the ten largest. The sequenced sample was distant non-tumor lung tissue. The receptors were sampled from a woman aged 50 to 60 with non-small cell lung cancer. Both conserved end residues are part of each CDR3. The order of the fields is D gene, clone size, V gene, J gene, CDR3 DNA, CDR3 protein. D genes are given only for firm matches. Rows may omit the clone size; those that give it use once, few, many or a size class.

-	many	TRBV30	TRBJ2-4	TGTGCCTGGAGTGGTGGAGGGACGCCCCTAAACATTCAGTACTTC	CAWSGGGTPLNIQYF
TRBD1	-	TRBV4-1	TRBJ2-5	TGCGCCAGCAGCCAGGGACAGGCCCGCCCGGGGGAGACCCAGTACTTC	CASSQGQARPGETQYF
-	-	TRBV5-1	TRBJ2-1	TGCGGCAGCAGCTTCTTAGGGCTCGGACAGTACAATGGGCAGTTCTTC	CGSSFLGLGQYNGQFF
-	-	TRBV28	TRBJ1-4	TGTGCCAGCAGTTTCCCGCGGGCAGCAACTAATGAAAAACTGCTTTTT	CASSFPRAATNEKLLF
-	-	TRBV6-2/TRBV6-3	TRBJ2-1	TGTGCCATCAGCCCACAAAACAATGAGCAGTTCTTC	CAISPQNNEQFF
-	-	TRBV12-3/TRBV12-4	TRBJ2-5	TGTGCCAGCAGTCTTCAGGGGTTAGAGGAGATCCAGTACTTC	CASSLQGLEEIQYF
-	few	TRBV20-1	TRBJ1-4	TGCAGTGCTAGACCGGGACATGGTCTGAAAAAACTGTTTTTT	CSARPGHGLKKLFF
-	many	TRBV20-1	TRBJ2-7	TGCAGTGCTCCTAGGGGGGCGAGCTCCTACGAGCAGTACTTC	CSAPRGASSYEQYF
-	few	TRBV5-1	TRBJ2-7	TGCGCCAGCAGCCCCAGGGCTAGTTCGACCTACGAGCAGTACTTC	CASSPRASSTYEQYF
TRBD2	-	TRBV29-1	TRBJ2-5	TGCACCGTTGCGGTCAATAGCGGGAAGGTAGTGGAGACCCAGTACTTC	CTVAVNSGKVVETQYF
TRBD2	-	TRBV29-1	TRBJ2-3	TGCAGCATGGGACTAGGGGGAACTGATACGCAGTATTTT	CSMGLGGTDTQYF
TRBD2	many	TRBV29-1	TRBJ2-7	TGCAGCGTTGGTATGGAGCGTTCGGGACTAGCGACTTACGAGCAGTACTTC	CSVGMERSGLATYEQYF
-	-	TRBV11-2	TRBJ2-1	TGTGCCAGCAGCTTAGAGTTAGGGGTAATCGCCTACAATAAGCAGTTCTTC	CASSLELGVIAYNKQFF
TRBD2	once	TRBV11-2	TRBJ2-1	TGTGCCAGTAGGGGGAGGCTAGCGGGCAATGAGCAGTCCTTC	CASRGRLAGNEQSF
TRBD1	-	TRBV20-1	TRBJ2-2	TGCAGTGCTGACAGGGGGGATAACACCGTGGAGCTGTTTTTC	CSADRGDNTVELFF
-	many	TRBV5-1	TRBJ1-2	TGCGCCAGCAGCTCCTGGGACAACTATGGCTACACCTTC	CASSSWDNYGYTF
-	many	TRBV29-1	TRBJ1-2	TGCAGCGCCGGACGACAGGATGGCTACACCTTC	CSAGRQDGYTF
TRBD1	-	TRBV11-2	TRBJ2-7	TGTGCCATCAGCTCGGGGACAGGCAGGACCTACGGGCAGTACTTC	CAISSGTGRTYGQYF
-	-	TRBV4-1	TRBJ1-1	TGCGCCAGCAGCCAAGATCGTTACAGGGCTAACATTGTAGATTTCTTT	CASSQDRYRANIVDFF
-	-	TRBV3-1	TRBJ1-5	TGTGCCAGCAGCCAAGGATCTGGTAGTCAGCCCCAGCATTTT	CASSQGSGSQPQHF
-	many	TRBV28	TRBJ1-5	TGTGCCAGCAGCCAATCGAACTGGGGGGATCAGCCCCAGCATTTT	CASSQSNWGDQPQHF
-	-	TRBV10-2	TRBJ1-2	TGCGCCAGTAGCGAGGACGGGTCCCATGGCTACACCTTC	CASSEDGSHGYTF
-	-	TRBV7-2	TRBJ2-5	TGTGCCAGCAGCTCGTCTGGGGGAGAGACCCAGTACTTC	CASSSSGGETQYF
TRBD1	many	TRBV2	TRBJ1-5	TGTGCCAGCAGTGGACAGCGACAGGGTGGGCAGCCCCAGCATTTT	CASSGQRQGGQPQHF
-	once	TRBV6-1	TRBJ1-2	TGTGCCAGCAGTGAAATTACAGGCCCCTATGATTACACCTTT	CASSEITGPYDYTF
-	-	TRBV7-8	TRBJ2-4	TGTGCCAACAGCCCCACAGAATTAGCCAAAAGCATTCAGTACTTC	CANSPTELAKSIQYF
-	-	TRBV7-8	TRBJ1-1	TGTGCCAGCATAAAGCACGAAGTCTCTGAAGCCTTCTTT	CASIKHEVSEAFF
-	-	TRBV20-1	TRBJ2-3	TGCAGTGCAAAGACTGGTAGGATGTTGGAAGATACGCAGTATTTT	CSAKTGRMLEDTQYF
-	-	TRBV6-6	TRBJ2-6	TGTGCCAGCATCAAGGAGGCGTACTCTTGGGCCAACATCCTGACTTTC	CASIKEAYSWANILTF
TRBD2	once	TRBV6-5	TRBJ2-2	TGTGCCAGCATTTACTCGACTAGCCAGCCCGGGGAGCTATTCTTT	CASIYSTSQPGELFF
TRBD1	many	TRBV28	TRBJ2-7	TGTGCCAGCAGCCGATCGGGACAGGCCTACGAGCAGTACTTC	CASSRSGQAYEQYF